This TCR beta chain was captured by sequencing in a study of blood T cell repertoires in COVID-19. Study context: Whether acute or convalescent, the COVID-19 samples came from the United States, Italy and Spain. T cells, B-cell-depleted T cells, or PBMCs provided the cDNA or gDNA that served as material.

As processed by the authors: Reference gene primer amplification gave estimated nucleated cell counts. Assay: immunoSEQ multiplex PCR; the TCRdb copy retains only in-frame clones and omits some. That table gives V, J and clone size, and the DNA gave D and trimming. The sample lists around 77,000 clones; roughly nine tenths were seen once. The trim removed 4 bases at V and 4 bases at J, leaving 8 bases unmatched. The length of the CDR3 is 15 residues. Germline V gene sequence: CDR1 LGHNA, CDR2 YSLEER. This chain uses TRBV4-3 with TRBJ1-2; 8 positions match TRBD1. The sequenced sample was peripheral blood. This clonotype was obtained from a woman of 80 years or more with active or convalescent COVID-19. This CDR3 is CASSLGRGPVYGYTF. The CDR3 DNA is TGCGCCAGCAGCCTGGGCAGGGGGCCCGTCTATGGCTACACCTTC.